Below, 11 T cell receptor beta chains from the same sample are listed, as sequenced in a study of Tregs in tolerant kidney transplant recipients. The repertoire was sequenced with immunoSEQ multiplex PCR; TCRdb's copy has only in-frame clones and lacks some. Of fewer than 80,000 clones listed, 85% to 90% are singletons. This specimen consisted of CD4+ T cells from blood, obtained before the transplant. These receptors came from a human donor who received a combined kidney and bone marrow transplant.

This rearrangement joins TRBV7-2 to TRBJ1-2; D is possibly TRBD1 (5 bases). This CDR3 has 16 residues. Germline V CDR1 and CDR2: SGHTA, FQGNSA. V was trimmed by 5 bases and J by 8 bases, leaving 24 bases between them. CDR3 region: CASSREGQPGVWGYTF. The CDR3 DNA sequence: TGTGCCAGCAGCCGCGAAGGGCAGCCGGGGGTTTGGGGCTACACCTTC.

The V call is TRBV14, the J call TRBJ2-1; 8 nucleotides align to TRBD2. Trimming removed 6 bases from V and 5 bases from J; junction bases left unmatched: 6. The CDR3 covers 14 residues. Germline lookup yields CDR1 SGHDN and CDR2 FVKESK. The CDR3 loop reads CASRPTSGHNEQFF. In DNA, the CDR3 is TGTGCCAGCAGACCTACTAGCGGCCACAATGAGCAGTTCTTC.

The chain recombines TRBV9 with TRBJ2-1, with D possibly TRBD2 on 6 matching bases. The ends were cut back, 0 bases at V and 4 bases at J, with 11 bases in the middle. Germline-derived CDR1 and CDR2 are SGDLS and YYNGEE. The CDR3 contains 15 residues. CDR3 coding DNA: TGTGCCAGCAGCGTAGTAGGACTACCGTACAATGAGCAGTTCTTC. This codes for CASSVVGLPYNEQFF.

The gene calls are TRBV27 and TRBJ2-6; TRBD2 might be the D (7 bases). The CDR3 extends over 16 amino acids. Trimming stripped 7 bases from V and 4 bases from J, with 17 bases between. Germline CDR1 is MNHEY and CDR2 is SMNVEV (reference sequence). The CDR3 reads CASTLMGGLGANVLTF. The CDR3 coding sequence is TGTGCCAGCACCCTTATGGGGGGGCTCGGGGCCAACGTCCTGACTTTC.

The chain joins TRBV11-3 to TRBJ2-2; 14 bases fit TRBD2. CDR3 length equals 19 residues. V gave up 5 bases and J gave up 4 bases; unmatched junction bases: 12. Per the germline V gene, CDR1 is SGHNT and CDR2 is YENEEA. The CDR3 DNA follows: TGTGCCAGCAGCCTCGCGTCGGGACTAGCGGGAGACTCCACCGGGGAGCTGTTTTTT. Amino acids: CASSLASGLAGDSTGELFF.

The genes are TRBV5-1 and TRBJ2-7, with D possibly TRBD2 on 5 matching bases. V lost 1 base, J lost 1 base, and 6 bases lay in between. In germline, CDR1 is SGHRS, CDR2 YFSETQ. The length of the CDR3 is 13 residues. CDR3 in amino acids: CASSLRESYEQYF. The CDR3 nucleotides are TGCGCCAGCAGCTTGCGGGAATCCTACGAGCAGTACTTC.

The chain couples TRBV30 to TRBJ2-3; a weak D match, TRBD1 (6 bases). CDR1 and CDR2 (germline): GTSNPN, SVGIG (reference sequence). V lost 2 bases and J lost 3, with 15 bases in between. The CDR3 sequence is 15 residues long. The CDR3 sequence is CAWSPGVVGTDTQYF. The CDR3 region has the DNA TGTGCCTGGAGTCCAGGGGTGGTGGGGACAGATACGCAGTATTTT.

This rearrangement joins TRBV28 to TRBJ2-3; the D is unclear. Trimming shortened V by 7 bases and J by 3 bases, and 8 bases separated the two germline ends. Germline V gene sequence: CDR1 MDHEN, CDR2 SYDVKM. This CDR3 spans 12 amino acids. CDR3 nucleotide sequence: TGTGCCAGCACCGCAGAAACAGATACGCAGTATTTT. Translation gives CASTAETDTQYF.

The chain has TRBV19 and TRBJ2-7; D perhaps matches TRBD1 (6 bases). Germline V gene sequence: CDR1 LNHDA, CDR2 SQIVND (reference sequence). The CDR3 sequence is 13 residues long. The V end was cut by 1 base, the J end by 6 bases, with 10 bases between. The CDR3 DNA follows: TGTGCCAGTAGTATAGTACAGGGTGGCGAGCAGTACTTC. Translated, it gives CASSIVQGGEQYF.

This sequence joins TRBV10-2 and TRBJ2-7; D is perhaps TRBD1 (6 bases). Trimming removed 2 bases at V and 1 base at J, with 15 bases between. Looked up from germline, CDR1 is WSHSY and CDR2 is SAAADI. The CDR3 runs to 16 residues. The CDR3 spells CASSEGRRTASYEQYF. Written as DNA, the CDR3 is TGCGCCAGCAGTGAGGGTCGGCGGACAGCGTCCTACGAGCAGTACTTC.

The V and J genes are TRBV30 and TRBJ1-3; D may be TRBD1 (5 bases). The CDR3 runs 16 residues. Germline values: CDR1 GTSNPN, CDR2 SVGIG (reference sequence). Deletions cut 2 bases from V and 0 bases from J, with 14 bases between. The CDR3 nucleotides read TGTGCCTGGAGTTTCGCCGGGACTTACTCTGGAAACACCATATATTTT. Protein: CAWSFAGTYSGNTIYF. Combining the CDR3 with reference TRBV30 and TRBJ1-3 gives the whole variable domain SQTIHQWPATLVQPVGSPLSLECTVEGTSNPNLYWYRQAAGRGLQLLFYSVGIGQISSEVPQNLSASRPQDRQFILSSKKLLLSDSGFYLCAWSFAGTYSGNTIYFGEGSWLTVV.